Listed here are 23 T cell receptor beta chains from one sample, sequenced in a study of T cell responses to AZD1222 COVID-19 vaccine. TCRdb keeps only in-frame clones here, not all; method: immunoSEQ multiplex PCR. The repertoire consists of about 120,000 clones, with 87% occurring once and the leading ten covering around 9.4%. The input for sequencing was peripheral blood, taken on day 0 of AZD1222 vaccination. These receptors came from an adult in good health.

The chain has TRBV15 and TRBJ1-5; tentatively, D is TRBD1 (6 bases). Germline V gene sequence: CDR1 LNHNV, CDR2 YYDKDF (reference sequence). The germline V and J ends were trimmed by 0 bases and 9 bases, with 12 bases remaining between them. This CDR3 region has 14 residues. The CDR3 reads CATSRDPTGRPQHF. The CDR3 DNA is TGTGCCACCAGCAGAGATCCTACAGGGAGGCCCCAGCATTTT. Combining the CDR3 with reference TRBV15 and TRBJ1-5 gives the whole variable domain DAMVIQNPRYQVTQFGKPVTLSCSQTLNHNVMYWYQQKSSQAPKLLFHYYDKDFNNEADTPDNFQSRRPNTSFCFLDIRSPGLGDTAMYLCATSRDPTGRPQHFGDGTRLSIL.

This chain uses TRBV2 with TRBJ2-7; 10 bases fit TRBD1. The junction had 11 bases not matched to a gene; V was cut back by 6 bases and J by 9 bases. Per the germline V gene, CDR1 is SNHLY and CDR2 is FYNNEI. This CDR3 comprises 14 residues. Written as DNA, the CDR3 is TGTGCCAGCAGACCGGGGACAGGGGCCCTCGGGCAGTACTTC. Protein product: CASRPGTGALGQYF.

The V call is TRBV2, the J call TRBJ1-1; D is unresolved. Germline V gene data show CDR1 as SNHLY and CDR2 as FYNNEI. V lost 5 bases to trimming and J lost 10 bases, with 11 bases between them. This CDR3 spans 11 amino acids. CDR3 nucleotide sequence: TGTGCCAGCAGTTTGGAGTGGTTAGCTTTCTTT. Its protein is CASSLEWLAFF.

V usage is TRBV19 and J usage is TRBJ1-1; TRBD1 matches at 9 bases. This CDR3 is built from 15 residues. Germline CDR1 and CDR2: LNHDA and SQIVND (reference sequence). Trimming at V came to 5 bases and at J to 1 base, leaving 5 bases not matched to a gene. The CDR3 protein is CASSPQGQGNTEAFF. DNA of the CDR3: TGTGCCAGTAGTCCCCAGGGACAGGGGAACACTGAAGCTTTCTTT.

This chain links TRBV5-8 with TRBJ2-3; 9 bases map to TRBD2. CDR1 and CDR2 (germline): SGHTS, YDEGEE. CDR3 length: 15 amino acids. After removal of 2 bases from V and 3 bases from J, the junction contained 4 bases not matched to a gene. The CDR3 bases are TGTGCCAGCAGCTTAGCGGGGGGCAGAACAGATACGCAGTATTTT. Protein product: CASSLAGGRTDTQYF.

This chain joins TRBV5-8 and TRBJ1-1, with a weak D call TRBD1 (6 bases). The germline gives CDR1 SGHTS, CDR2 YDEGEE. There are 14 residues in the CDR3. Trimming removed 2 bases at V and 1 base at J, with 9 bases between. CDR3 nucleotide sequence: TGTGCCAGCAGCTTAACAGGGCCGAACACTGAAGCTTTCTTT. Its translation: CASSLTGPNTEAFF.

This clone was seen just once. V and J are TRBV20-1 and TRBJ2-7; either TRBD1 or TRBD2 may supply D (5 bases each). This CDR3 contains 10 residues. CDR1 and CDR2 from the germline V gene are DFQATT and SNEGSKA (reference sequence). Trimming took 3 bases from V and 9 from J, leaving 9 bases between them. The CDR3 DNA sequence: TGCAGTGCTAGTAGGGACGGGCAGTACTTC. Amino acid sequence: CSASRDGQYF.

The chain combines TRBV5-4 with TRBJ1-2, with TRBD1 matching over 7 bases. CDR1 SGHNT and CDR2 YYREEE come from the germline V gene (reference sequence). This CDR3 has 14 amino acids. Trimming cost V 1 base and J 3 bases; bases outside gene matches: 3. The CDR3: CASSLIQGDYGYTF. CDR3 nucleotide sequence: TGTGCCAGCAGCTTGATCCAGGGGGACTATGGCTACACCTTC.

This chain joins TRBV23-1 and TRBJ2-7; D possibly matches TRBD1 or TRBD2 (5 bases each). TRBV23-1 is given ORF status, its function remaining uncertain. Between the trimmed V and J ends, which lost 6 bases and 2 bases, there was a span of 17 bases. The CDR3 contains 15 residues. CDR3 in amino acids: CASRGEKDGTYEQYF. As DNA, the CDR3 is TGCGCCAGCAGAGGGGAGAAAGACGGTACCTACGAGCAGTACTTC.

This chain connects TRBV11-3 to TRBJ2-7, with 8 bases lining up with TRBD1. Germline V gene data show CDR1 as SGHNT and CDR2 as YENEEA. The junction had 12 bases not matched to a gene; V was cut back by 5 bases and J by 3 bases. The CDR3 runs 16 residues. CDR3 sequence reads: CASSRRAGGPDYEQYF. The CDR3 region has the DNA TGTGCCAGCAGCCGACGGGCAGGGGGCCCGGACTACGAGCAGTACTTC. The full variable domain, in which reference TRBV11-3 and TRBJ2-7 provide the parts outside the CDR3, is EAGVVQSPRYKIIEKKQPVAFWCNPISGHNTLYWYLQNLGQGPELLIRYENEEAVDDSQLPKDRFSAERLKGVDSTLKIQPAELGDSAVYLCASSRRAGGPDYEQYFGPGTRLTVT.

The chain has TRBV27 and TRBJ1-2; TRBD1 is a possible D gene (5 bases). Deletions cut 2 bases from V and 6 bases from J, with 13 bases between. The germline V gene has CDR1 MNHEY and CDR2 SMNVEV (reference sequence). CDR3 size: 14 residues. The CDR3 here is CASSLDPGTDGYTF. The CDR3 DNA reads TGTGCCAGCAGTTTAGACCCCGGGACCGATGGCTACACCTTC.

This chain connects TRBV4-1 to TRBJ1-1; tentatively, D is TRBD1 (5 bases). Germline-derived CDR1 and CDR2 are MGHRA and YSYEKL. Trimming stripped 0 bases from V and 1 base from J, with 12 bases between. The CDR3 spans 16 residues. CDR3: CASSQEGPTANTEAFF. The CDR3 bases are TGCGCCAGCAGCCAAGAGGGCCCGACAGCGAACACTGAAGCTTTCTTT.

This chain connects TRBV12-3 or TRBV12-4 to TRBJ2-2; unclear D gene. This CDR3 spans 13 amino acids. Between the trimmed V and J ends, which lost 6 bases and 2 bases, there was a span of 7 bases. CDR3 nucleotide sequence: TGTGCCAGCAGGCGGATCAACACCGGGGAGCTGTTTTTT. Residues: CASRRINTGELFF.

The CDR3 region has the DNA TGTGCCAGCAGCGCCAGACAGGGGGATGGCTACACCTTC. Protein sequence: CASSARQGDGYTF. This chain connects TRBV5-4 to TRBJ1-2, with TRBD1 identical over 9 bases. CDR1 and CDR2 from the germline V gene are SGHNT and YYREEE (reference sequence). The V gene end was trimmed by 4 bases and the J gene end by 6 bases; junction bases not matched to a gene: 4. The CDR3 spans 13 residues.

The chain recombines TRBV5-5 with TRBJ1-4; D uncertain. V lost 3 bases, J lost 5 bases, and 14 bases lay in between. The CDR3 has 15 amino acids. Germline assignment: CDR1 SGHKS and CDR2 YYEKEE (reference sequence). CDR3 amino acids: CASSSGGRGNEKLFF. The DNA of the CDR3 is TGTGCCAGCAGCTCGGGTGGCCGTGGCAATGAAAAACTGTTTTTT.

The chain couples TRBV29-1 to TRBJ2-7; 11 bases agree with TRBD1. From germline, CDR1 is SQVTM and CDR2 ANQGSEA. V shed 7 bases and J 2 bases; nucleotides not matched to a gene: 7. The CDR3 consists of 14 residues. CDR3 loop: CSGAPGQGAYEQYF. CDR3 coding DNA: TGCAGCGGCGCTCCGGGACAGGGGGCCTACGAGCAGTACTTC.

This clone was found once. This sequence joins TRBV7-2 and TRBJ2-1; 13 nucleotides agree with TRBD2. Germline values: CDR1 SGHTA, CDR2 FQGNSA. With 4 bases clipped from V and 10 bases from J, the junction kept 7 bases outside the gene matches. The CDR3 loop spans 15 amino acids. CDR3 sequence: CASSWGLAGLDEQFF. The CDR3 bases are TGTGCCAGCAGCTGGGGACTAGCGGGATTAGACGAGCAGTTCTTC.

This CDR3 reads CASSQAQAETQYF. Here the CDR3 DNA reads TGCGCCAGCAGCCAAGCTCAAGCCGAGACCCAGTACTTC. This chain uses TRBV4-3 with TRBJ2-5; D not resolved. The V end was cut by 1 base, the J end by 5 bases, with 8 bases between. This CDR3 has 13 residues. The germline CDR1 and CDR2 sequences are LGHNA and YSLEER.

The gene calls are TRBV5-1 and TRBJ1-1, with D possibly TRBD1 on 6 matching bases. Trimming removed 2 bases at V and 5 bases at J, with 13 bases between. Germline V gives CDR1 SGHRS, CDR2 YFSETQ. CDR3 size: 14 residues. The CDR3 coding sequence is TGCGCCAGCAGCTTCGGCGGGGGGCGGACTGAAGCTTTCTTT. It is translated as CASSFGGGRTEAFF.

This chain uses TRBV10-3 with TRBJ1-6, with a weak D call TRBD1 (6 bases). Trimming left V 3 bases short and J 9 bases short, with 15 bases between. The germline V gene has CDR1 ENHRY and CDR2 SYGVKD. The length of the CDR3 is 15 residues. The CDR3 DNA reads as TGTGCCATCAGTGACAGGGAGGGGGTCGGTTCACCCCTCCACTTT. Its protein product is CAISDREGVGSPLHF.

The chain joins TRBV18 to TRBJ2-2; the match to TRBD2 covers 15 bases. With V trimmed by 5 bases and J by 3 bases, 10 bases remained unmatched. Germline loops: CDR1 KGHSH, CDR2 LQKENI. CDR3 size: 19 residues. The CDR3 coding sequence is TGTGCCAGCTCAACGCCGGGACTAGCGGGGGGCATGGACACCGGGGAGCTGTTTTTT. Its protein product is CASSTPGLAGGMDTGELFF.

CDR3 residues: CAWRASRRLAGAYEQYF. CDR3 sequence (DNA): TGTGCCTGGAGGGCCTCACGCCGCCTAGCGGGAGCCTACGAGCAGTACTTC. The chain links TRBV30 to TRBJ2-7, with 10 bases lining up with TRBD2. CDR3 length: 17 amino acids. Germline lookup yields CDR1 GTSNPN and CDR2 SVGIG (reference sequence). The V and J ends lost 3 bases and 2 bases, in that order; junction bases with no gene match: 13.

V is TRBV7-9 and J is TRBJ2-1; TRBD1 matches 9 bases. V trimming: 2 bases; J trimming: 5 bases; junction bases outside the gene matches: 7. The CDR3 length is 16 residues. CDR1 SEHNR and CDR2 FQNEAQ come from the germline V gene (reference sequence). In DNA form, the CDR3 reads TGTGCCAGCAGCTTAACTACCGGGACAGGGAACAATGAGCAGTTCTTC. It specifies CASSLTTGTGNNEQFF.